The T cell receptor (beta chain) under discussion was sequenced for a study of T cells in Graves' hyperthyroidism and ophthalmopathy. TCR beta CDR3 regions were amplified from RNA. In the first-round RT-PCR of the TCR CDR3, the HTBI primer set was used. TCRdb called the multiplex PCR reads again in MiXCR, with one record for every CDR3 protein. This table holds about 400,000 distinct CDR3 sequences, less than 20% found once. This CDR3 spans 12 amino acids. Trimming took 1 base from V and 13 from J, leaving 11 bases between them. Germline V CDR1 and CDR2: LGHDT, YNNKEL (reference sequence). This clonotype was seen ten or more times.

The chain recombines TRBV3-1 with TRBJ2-1; D gene uncertain. The TCR originated in a woman aged 18-29 years with Graves' hyperthyroidism. What was sequenced was blood. CDR3 residues: CASSQAPGPQFF. The CDR3 bases are TGTGCCAGCAGCCAAGCGCCAGGCCCTCAGTTCTTC.